These 12 T cell receptor beta chains share one sample of origin, sequenced in a study of T cell changes during pregnancy in multiple sclerosis. Assay used: immunoSEQ multiplex PCR; TCRdb lists only in-frame clones, some missing. The sample holds just under 50,000 clones; around 94% are singletons and the top ten take approximately 0.31%. The sequencing used CD4+ T cells from peripheral blood mononuclear cells, collected in the third trimester of pregnancy. These receptors were taken from a female donor with multiple sclerosis, enrolled in a pregnancy study.

The chain is built from TRBV19 and TRBJ1-2, with 7 bases that match TRBD1. This CDR3 is 13 amino acids long. Germline trimming cut 6 bases from V and 3 bases from J; bases unmatched to any gene: 4. The germline gives CDR1 LNHDA, CDR2 SQIVND (reference sequence). Written as DNA, the CDR3 is TGTGCCAGTAGAAGGACAGGAGACTATGGCTACACCTTC. The encoded protein is CASRRTGDYGYTF.

The chain is built from TRBV6-5 and TRBJ2-2; weak D call: TRBD2 (7 bases). CDR3 length: 14 amino acids. The germline CDR1 and CDR2 sequences are MNHEY and SVGAGI. Trimming took 6 bases from V and 3 from J, leaving 11 bases between them. The CDR3 sequence is CASRGGADTGELFF. The CDR3 DNA sequence: TGTGCCAGCAGGGGGGGGGCGGACACCGGGGAGCTGTTTTTT.

A single count supports this clone. The chain joins TRBV7-9 to TRBJ2-3; 11 bases are shared with TRBD1. The CDR3 covers 16 residues. CDR1 is SEHNR, CDR2 FQNEAQ, per germline (reference sequence). With 4 bases clipped from V and 4 bases from J, the junction kept 7 bases outside the gene matches. The CDR3 DNA is TGTGCCAGCAGCTCGGCAGGACAGGGGGCGTCAGATACGCAGTATTTT. Translating gives CASSSAGQGASDTQYF.

This clone was detected only once. The gene calls are TRBV20-1 and TRBJ2-5; D remains unclear. Trimming took 3 bases from V and 2 from J, leaving 4 bases between them. CDR3 length: 11 residues. Germline V gene data show CDR1 as DFQATT and CDR2 as SNEGSKA (reference sequence). In DNA, the CDR3 is TGCAGTGCTAGTCTACAAGAGACCCAGTACTTC. The encoded protein is CSASLQETQYF.

The rearrangement joins TRBV29-1 to TRBJ2-5; 8 nucleotides line up with TRBD1. This CDR3 spans 14 amino acids. In germline, CDR1 is SQVTM, CDR2 ANQGSEA. Unmatched junction bases numbered 6, after V lost 4 bases and J lost 2 bases. CDR3 bases: TGCAGCGTTGGGACAGGGACCAAACAAGAGACCCAGTACTTC. Residues: CSVGTGTKQETQYF. Together with reference TRBV29-1 and TRBJ2-5, the CDR3 gives the full variable domain: SAVISQKPSRDICQRGTSLTIQCQVDSQVTMMFWYRQQPGQSLTLIATANQGSEATYESGFVIDKFPISRPNLTFSTLTVSNMSPEDSSIYLCSVGTGTKQETQYFGPGTRLLVL.

This clone was detected once. The rearrangement joins TRBV28 to TRBJ1-1, with TRBD1 matching over 7 bases. The ends lost 3 bases at V and 1 base at J; junction bases unmatched: 8. CDR3 length: 16 amino acids. CDR1 and CDR2 from the germline V gene are MDHEN and SYDVKM. CDR3 residues: CASSFGLGTANTEAFF. CDR3 DNA: TGTGCCAGCAGTTTCGGACTCGGGACAGCGAACACTGAAGCTTTCTTT.

CDR3 sequence reads: CASSRQGITYEQYF. The CDR3 coding sequence is TGCGCCAGCAGCCGCCAGGGGATTACCTACGAGCAGTACTTC. The gene calls are TRBV4-1 and TRBJ2-5; D might be TRBD1 (6 bases). Matching the DNA end better, TRBJ2-7 makes the J call doubtful. Germline V gives CDR1 MGHRA, CDR2 YSYEKL. This CDR3 spans 14 amino acids.

J is TRBJ1-1 and V is TRBV29-1, with TRBD1 matching 7 bases. Germline loops: CDR1 SQVTM, CDR2 ANQGSEA. V shed 0 bases, J shed 1 base, and the junction held 5 bases outside the gene matches. This CDR3 contains 15 residues. The CDR3 protein is CSVEEPGQQNTEAFF. The CDR3 DNA reads as TGCAGCGTTGAAGAACCGGGACAGCAGAACACTGAAGCTTTCTTT.

The chain joins TRBV5-5 to TRBJ2-5; 9 nucleotides line up with TRBD1. Germline V CDR1 and CDR2: SGHKS, YYEKEE (reference sequence). This CDR3 region has 18 residues. V trimming: 2 bases; J trimming: 1 base; junction bases outside the gene matches: 12. The CDR3 region is CASSFPGQGVHPQETQYF. The CDR3 DNA follows: TGTGCCAGCAGCTTCCCGGGACAGGGAGTACACCCCCAAGAGACCCAGTACTTC.

The rearrangement joins TRBV5-1 to TRBJ1-4; D gene unclear. The length of the CDR3 is 14 residues. V lost 0 bases and J 0 bases, leaving 3 bases between the germline ends. CDR1 and CDR2 (germline): SGHRS, YFSETQ. Here the CDR3 reads CASSLGATNEKLFF. CDR3 bases: TGCGCCAGCAGCTTGGGAGCAACTAATGAAAAACTGTTTTTT. The whole variable domain, remainder taken from reference TRBV5-1 and TRBJ1-4, is KAGVTQTPRYLIKTRGQQVTLSCSPISGHRSVSWYQQTPGQGLQFLFEYFSETQRNKGNFPGRFSGRQFSNSRSEMNVSTLELGDSALYLCASSLGATNEKLFFGSGTQLSVL.

The chain has TRBV13 and TRBJ2-2, with D perhaps TRBD1 (6 bases). The V gene's germline CDR1 is PRHDT and CDR2 FYEKMQ (reference sequence). The CDR3 totals 16 residues. V was clipped by 1 base and J by 5 bases, with 14 bases between them. CDR3 residues: CASSLVGALLTGELFF. The CDR3 region has the DNA TGTGCCAGCAGCTTAGTGGGGGCCCTATTGACCGGGGAGCTGTTTTTT.

The rearrangement uses TRBV6-1 and TRBJ1-2, with 9 nucleotides matching TRBD1. The trim removed 3 bases at V and 6 bases at J, leaving 5 bases unmatched. The CDR3 spans 14 residues. Looked up from germline, CDR1 is MNHNS and CDR2 is SASEGT. For the CDR3, the DNA is TGTGCCAGCAGTGAGCAAACAGGGGGCCATGGCTACACCTTC. The encoded protein is CASSEQTGGHGYTF.